Listed below are T cell receptor beta chains from one sample, sequenced in a study of identical twins. From the 5' RACE reads, TCRdb called clonotypes with MiXCR, one entry per CDR3 protein. Of 450,000 or so distinct CDR3 sequences listed, approximately 24% are singletons. The data were also submitted as part of a second study, on T cells expressing NK-cell markers.

Material: CD4+ T cells sorted from blood. The receptors come from a woman aged 18-29 years in good health. CDR3s include the opening cysteine and the closing phenylalanine or tryptophan. Each record gives: clone size, D gene, V gene, CDR3 length, J gene, CDR3 protein, CDR3 DNA. The D gene is left open where the match is weak. Only some rows state a clone size, as once, few, many or a class for expanded clones.

>many|TRBD2|TRBV6-1|17|TRBJ2-3
CASRPQLAGGNTDTQYF
TGTGCCAGCAGGCCTCAACTAGCGGGGGGCAACACAGATACGCAGTATTTT
>.|.|TRBV29-1|11|TRBJ2-7
CSVKLTESEYF
TGCAGCGTTAAACTGACAGAGTCGGAGTACTTC
>few|TRBD1|TRBV29-1|13|TRBJ2-7
CSVEGTGRTEQYF
TGCAGCGTTGAAGGGACAGGTCGGACCGAGCAGTACTTC
>.|.|TRBV2|18|TRBJ2-3
CASSAGAGWSLVTDTQYF
TGTGCCAGCAGCGCGGGGGCAGGGTGGAGCCTTGTCACAGATACGCAGTATTTT
>.|.|TRBV5-1|13|TRBJ1-1
CASSFNRGTEAFF
TGCGCCAGCAGTTTCAATAGGGGCACTGAAGCTTTCTTT
>.|TRBD1|TRBV7-9|12|TRBJ1-1
CASSLETGQAFF
TGTGCCAGCAGCCTTGAGACAGGGCAAGCTTTCTTT
>.|.|TRBV30|12|TRBJ2-3
CAWTANTDTQYF
TGTGCCTGGACGGCTAACACAGATACGCAGTATTTT
>few|.|TRBV14|13|TRBJ2-3
CASSQALTDTQYF
TGTGCCAGCAGCCAGGCTCTCACAGATACGCAGTATTTT
>few|.|TRBV20-1|14|TRBJ1-1
CSARSRERGTEAFF
TGCAGTGCTAGAAGTCGGGAGAGGGGAACTGAAGCTTTCTTT
>.|TRBD2|TRBV5-1|17|TRBJ2-3
CASSTVAGGTSTDTQYF
TGCGCCAGCAGCACAGTAGCGGGGGGAACTAGCACAGATACGCAGTATTTT
>few|.|TRBV6-1|15|TRBJ2-7
CASSEGMGLSYEQYF
TGTGCCAGCAGTGAGGGTATGGGACTTTCCTACGAGCAGTACTTC
>many|TRBD2|TRBV5-8|15|TRBJ2-2
CASSRLAGGTGELFF
TGTGCCAGCAGCCGACTAGCGGGAGGCACCGGGGAGCTGTTTTTT
>.|TRBD2|TRBV6-1|14|TRBJ2-3
CASGSGGQVNTQYF
TGTGCCAGCGGCAGCGGGGGGCAAGTCAATACGCAGTATTTT
>.|TRBD2|TRBV7-9|17|TRBJ2-1
CASSFFGGRSVESEQFF
TGTGCCAGCAGCTTTTTCGGCGGGAGATCTGTCGAGAGCGAGCAGTTCTTC
>.|TRBD2|TRBV7-8|16|TRBJ2-7
CASSLEPATSAYEQYF
TGTGCCAGCAGCTTAGAACCTGCAACTAGCGCCTACGAGCAGTACTTC
>.|.|TRBV12-3/TRBV12-4|12|TRBJ2-7
CASSYLPLKQYF
TGTGCCAGCAGTTACCTCCCGCTGAAGCAGTACTTC
>.|.|TRBV5-1|15|TRBJ2-2
CASSLAGSMTGELFF
TGCGCCAGCAGCTTGGCCGGGAGTATGACCGGGGAGCTGTTTTTT